Shown below are 20 T cell receptor beta chains from a single sample sequenced in a study of blood T cell repertoires in COVID-19. Clones were sequenced by immunoSEQ multiplex PCR, and TCRdb holds only the in-frame ones, with some missing. Of almost 400,000 clones listed, over 85% are singletons. Sequenced: PBMCs or T cells enriched from blood (not recorded which). The receptors shown here come from a woman aged 25 to 39 who had recovered from COVID-19.

This chain joins TRBV4-1 and TRBJ1-2, with D perhaps matching TRBD1 (6 bases). The CDR3 spans 14 residues. V lost 6 bases, J lost 8 bases, and 19 bases lay in between. From germline, CDR1 is MGHRA and CDR2 YSYEKL. The CDR3 sequence is CASRVQGVGYGYTF. The CDR3 nucleotides are TGCGCCAGCAGAGTACAGGGAGTGGGTTACGGCTACACCTTC.

The V and J genes are TRBV27 and TRBJ1-1, with 7 bases lining up with TRBD1. V was pared by 4 bases and J by 2 bases, with 7 bases of the junction left unmatched. CDR1 and CDR2 from the germline V gene are MNHEY and SMNVEV (reference sequence). This CDR3 contains 15 residues. The CDR3 spells CASSSNRDSNTEAFF. CDR3 sequence (DNA): TGTGCCAGCAGTTCAAACAGGGACAGTAACACTGAAGCTTTCTTT.

Only one count was recorded for this clone. The gene calls are TRBV4-3 and TRBJ2-2; 12 bases are a match to TRBD2. This CDR3 region has 17 residues. Trimming at V came to 3 bases and at J to 2 bases, leaving 4 bases not matched to a gene. CDR1 is LGHNA, CDR2 YSLEER, per germline. In nucleotides, the CDR3 is TGCGCCAGCAGCCAGGCTAGCGGGGGGGCAAACACCGGGGAGCTGTTTTTT. Translated, it gives CASSQASGGANTGELFF.

This sequence joins TRBV5-6 and TRBJ1-4, with 7 bases identical to TRBD1. Germline CDR1 SGHDT, CDR2 YYEEEE. V was clipped by 0 bases and J by 7 bases; unmatched bases: 3. The CDR3 is made up of 14 amino acids. This CDR3 is CASSLDRGREKLFF. CDR3 DNA: TGTGCCAGCAGCTTGGACAGGGGTCGTGAAAAACTGTTTTTT.

The J gene is TRBJ2-3, the V gene TRBV9, with 10 bases lining up with TRBD2. Germline trimming cut 4 bases from V and 1 base from J; bases unmatched to any gene: 3. The CDR3 length is 15 residues. Germline V gene data show CDR1 as SGDLS and CDR2 as YYNGEE. The chain's CDR3 is CASSLTSGRTDTQYF. For the CDR3, the DNA is TGTGCCAGCAGCCTGACTAGCGGGCGCACAGATACGCAGTATTTT. Full variable domain (rest looked up from reference TRBV9 and TRBJ2-3): DSGVTQTPKHLITATGQRVTLRCSPRSGDLSVYWYQQSLDQGLQFLIQYYNGEERAKGNILERFSAQQFPDLHSELNLSSLELGDSALYFCASSLTSGRTDTQYFGPGTRLTVL.

The chain uses TRBV6-5 and TRBJ1-1; perhaps TRBD1 as D (5 bases). Trimming took off 5 bases at V and 0 bases at J, with 7 bases between the two ends. The CDR3 consists of 13 residues. Germline CDR1 reads MNHEY; CDR2 reads SVGAGI. In DNA form, the CDR3 reads TGTGCCAGCAGTCACAGGCTGAACACTGAAGCTTTCTTT. Amino acids: CASSHRLNTEAFF.

The rearrangement links TRBV27 to TRBJ1-1; tentative D call: TRBD1 (5 bases). Trimming pared 7 bases from V and 6 bases from J, leaving 9 bases between. Germline V gives CDR1 MNHEY, CDR2 SMNVEV (reference sequence). The CDR3 has 11 residues. The CDR3 sequence: CASKRGSEAFF. DNA of the CDR3: TGTGCCAGCAAGCGGGGGTCTGAAGCTTTCTTT.

The chain recombines TRBV7-9 with TRBJ1-1; possible D gene TRBD1, 6 bases. Looked up from germline, CDR1 is SEHNR and CDR2 is FQNEAQ (reference sequence). The V end was cut by 5 bases, the J end by 7 bases, with 14 bases between. The CDR3 runs 13 residues. The CDR3 loop reads CASSPDRRNEAFF. In DNA form, the CDR3 reads TGTGCCAGCAGCCCGGACAGAAGAAATGAAGCTTTCTTT. The variable domain in full, with the rest retrieved from reference TRBV7-9 and TRBJ1-1, is DTGVSQNPRHKITKRGQNVTFRCDPISEHNRLYWYRQTLGQGPEFLTYFQNEAQLEKSRLLSDRFSAERPKGSFSTLEIQRTEQGDSAMYLCASSPDRRNEAFFGQGTRLTVV.

CDR3 region: CASRRDTGTGTTEAFF. The DNA of the CDR3 is TGTGCCAGCAGGCGTGACACCGGGACAGGGACCACTGAAGCTTTCTTT. The chain joins TRBV28 to TRBJ1-1; 9 positions agree with TRBD1. V lost 6 bases to trimming and J lost 4 bases; unmatched junction nucleotides: 12. This CDR3 comprises 16 residues. The V gene's germline CDR1 is MDHEN and CDR2 SYDVKM. Full variable domain (missing parts from reference TRBV28 and TRBJ1-1): DVKVTQSSRYLVKRTGEKVFLECVQDMDHENMFWYRQDPGLGLRLIYFSYDVKMKEKGDIPEGYSVSREKKERFSLILESASTNQTSMYLCASRRDTGTGTTEAFFGQGTRLTVV.

The chain links TRBV30 to TRBJ1-6, with TRBD1 as a possible D gene (6 bases). The germline gives CDR1 GTSNPN, CDR2 SVGIG (reference sequence). V was shortened by 3 bases and J by 10 bases, with 13 bases between the two germline ends. The CDR3 contains 13 residues. CDR3 bases: TGTGCCTGGAGGACAGGAGAGCAATCACCCCTCCACTTT. Translation: CAWRTGEQSPLHF. Filled out from reference TRBV30 and TRBJ1-6, the complete variable domain reads SQTIHQWPATLVQPVGSPLSLECTVEGTSNPNLYWYRQAAGRGLQLLFYSVGIGQISSEVPQNLSASRPQDRQFILSSKKLLLSDSGFYLCAWRTGEQSPLHFGNGTRLTVT.

The rearrangement links TRBV5-1 to TRBJ2-1; a weak D match, TRBD2 (6 bases). Germline values: CDR1 SGHRS, CDR2 YFSETQ. The CDR3 totals 15 residues. V lost 0 bases, J lost 1 base, and 8 bases lay in between. CDR3 bases: TGCGCCAGCAGCTTGGTTGGGACTTCCTACAATGAGCAGTTCTTC. Encoded protein: CASSLVGTSYNEQFF.

V gene TRBV5-4 combines with J gene TRBJ1-1; 7 nucleotides line up with TRBD1. Germline loops: CDR1 SGHNT, CDR2 YYREEE (reference sequence). The CDR3 is made up of 13 amino acids. V lost 4 bases and J lost 5; bases outside the gene matches: 5. CDR3 nucleotide sequence: TGTGCCAGCAGCAACAGGGGAGGTACTGAAGCTTTCTTT. Protein product: CASSNRGGTEAFF. Looking up the rest from reference TRBV5-4 and TRBJ1-1 gives the full variable domain: ETGVTQSPTHLIKTRGQQVTLRCSSQSGHNTVSWYQQALGQGPQFIFQYYREEENGRGNFPPRFSGLQFPNYSSELNVNALELDDSALYLCASSNRGGTEAFFGQGTRLTVV.

The chain is built from TRBV4-1 and TRBJ1-2; TRBD1 might be the D (6 bases). The CDR3 is made up of 14 amino acids. Trimming removed 4 bases from V and 7 bases from J, with 16 bases in between. Germline values: CDR1 MGHRA, CDR2 YSYEKL. Here the CDR3 DNA reads TGCGCCAGCAGCCCCCAGGGGACCGACGGTGGCTACACCTTC. Amino acid sequence: CASSPQGTDGGYTF.

This clone showed up just once. This rearrangement joins TRBV5-5 to TRBJ2-3, with D unclear. The CDR3 length is 15 residues. Per the germline V gene, CDR1 is SGHKS and CDR2 is YYEKEE (reference sequence). V was cut by 5 bases and J by 1 base, with 14 bases left in between. The CDR3 reads CASSPVVLGTDTQYF. CDR3 bases: TGTGCCAGCAGTCCGGTTGTGCTAGGCACAGATACGCAGTATTTT.

In this sample, this clone turned up once. The gene calls are TRBV5-1 and TRBJ1-2, with 7 positions matching TRBD1. The CDR3 extends over 14 amino acids. CDR1 and CDR2 from the germline V gene are SGHRS and YFSETQ. V lost 0 bases, J lost 7 bases, and 6 bases stayed unmatched. The DNA for the CDR3 is TGCGCCAGCAGCTTGGGAACAGGGGAGCGTGGCTACACCTTC. This sequence encodes CASSLGTGERGYTF.

The genes are TRBV28 and TRBJ2-4; the D gene is possibly TRBD1 (6 bases). The CDR3 has 15 amino acids. V lost 6 bases, J lost 0 bases, and 12 bases lay in between. Germline V gene data show CDR1 as MDHEN and CDR2 as SYDVKM. The CDR3 DNA follows: TGTGCCAGCAGGGGTACAGGGATAGCCAAAAACATTCAGTACTTC. Its translation: CASRGTGIAKNIQYF.

The chain uses TRBV11-2 and TRBJ2-1; 7 nucleotides match TRBD1. This CDR3 is built from 15 residues. Germline V CDR1 and CDR2: SGHAT, FQNNGV. J gave up 7 bases and V 4 bases, and 10 bases lay outside the gene matches. CDR3 DNA: TGTGCCAGCAGCTCCGGGACAGCCCCGGAAAATGAGCAGTTCTTC. Its translation: CASSSGTAPENEQFF.

The chain is built from TRBV3-1 (or the pseudogene TRBV3-2) and TRBJ2-7; 10 bases line up with TRBD2. CDR3 length equals 15 residues. The J segment lost 1 base and the V segment lost 5 bases, leaving 5 bases of the junction unmatched. Germline CDR1 and CDR2: LGHDT and YNNKEL (reference sequence). In nucleotides, the CDR3 is TGTGCCAGCAGCAAGACTAGCGGGCGTTCCTACGAGCAGTACTTC. Translated: CASSKTSGRSYEQYF.

This chain links TRBV30 with TRBJ1-1, with D unresolved. The V end lost 5 bases, the J end lost 1 base, and 8 bases lay between the germline ends. This CDR3 has 12 residues. CDR1 and CDR2 from the germline V gene are GTSNPN and SVGIG (reference sequence). CDR3 sequence: CAWLFRNTEAFF. In DNA, the CDR3 is TGTGCCTGGTTGTTCAGGAACACTGAAGCTTTCTTT.

The V and J genes are TRBV19 and TRBJ1-1, with D maybe TRBD1 (5 bases). The length of the CDR3 is 13 residues. The ends were cut back, 5 bases at V and 6 bases at J, with 13 bases in the middle. Germline V gives CDR1 LNHDA, CDR2 SQIVND (reference sequence). Here the CDR3 DNA reads TGTGCCAGTAGTCCTACGGTAGGGGCTGAAGCTTTCTTT. The encoded protein is CASSPTVGAEAFF. Filled out from reference TRBV19 and TRBJ1-1, the complete variable domain reads DGGITQSPKYLFRKEGQNVTLSCEQNLNHDAMYWYRQDPGQGLRLIYYSQIVNDFQKGDIAEGYSVSREKKESFPLTVTSAQKNPTAFYLCASSPTVGAEAFFGQGTRLTVV.